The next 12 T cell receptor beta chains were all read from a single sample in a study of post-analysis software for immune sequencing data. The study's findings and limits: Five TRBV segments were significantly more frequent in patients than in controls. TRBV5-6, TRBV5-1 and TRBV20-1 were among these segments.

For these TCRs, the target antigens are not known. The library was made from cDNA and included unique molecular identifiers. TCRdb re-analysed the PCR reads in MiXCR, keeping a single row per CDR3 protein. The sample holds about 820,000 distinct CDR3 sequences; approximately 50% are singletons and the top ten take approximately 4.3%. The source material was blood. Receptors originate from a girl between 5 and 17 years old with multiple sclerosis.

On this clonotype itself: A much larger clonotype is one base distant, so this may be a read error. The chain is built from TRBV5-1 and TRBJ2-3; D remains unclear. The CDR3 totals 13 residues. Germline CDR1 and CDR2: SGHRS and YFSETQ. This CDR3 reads CASSFPGTDMQYF. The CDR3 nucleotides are TGCGCCAGCAGCTTTCCAGGCACAGATATGCAGTATTTT.

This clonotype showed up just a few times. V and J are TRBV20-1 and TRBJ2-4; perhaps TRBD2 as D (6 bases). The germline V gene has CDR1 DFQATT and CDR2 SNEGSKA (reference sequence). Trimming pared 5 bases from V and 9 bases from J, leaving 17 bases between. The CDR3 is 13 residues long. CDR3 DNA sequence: TGCAGTGCTCCAGAGCTAGCGTCGAGCATTCAGTACTTC. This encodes CSAPELASSIQYF.

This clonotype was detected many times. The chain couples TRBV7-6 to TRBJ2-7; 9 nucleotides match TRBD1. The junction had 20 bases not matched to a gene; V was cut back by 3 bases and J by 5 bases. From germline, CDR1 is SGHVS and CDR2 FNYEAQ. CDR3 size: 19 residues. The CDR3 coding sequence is TGTGCCAGCAGCTTCCCAATCCCCCCTCCGGGACAGGGAAAGAACGAGCAGTACTTC. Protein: CASSFPIPPPGQGKNEQYF. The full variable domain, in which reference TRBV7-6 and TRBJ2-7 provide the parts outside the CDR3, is GAGVSQSPRYKVTKRGQDVALRCDPISGHVSLYWYRQALGQGPEFLTYFNYEAQQDKSGLPNDRFSAERPEGSISTLTIQRTEQRDSAMYRCASSFPIPPPGQGKNEQYFGPGTRLTVT.

The chain's CDR3 is CASTESGFQETQYF. Here the CDR3 DNA reads TGTGCCAGCACCGAAAGCGGGTTCCAAGAGACCCAGTACTTC. The chain couples TRBV7-6 to TRBJ2-5, with D maybe TRBD2 (6 bases). The CDR3 is 14 amino acids. From germline, CDR1 is SGHVS and CDR2 FNYEAQ. V lost 7 bases and J 1 base, leaving 13 bases between the germline ends.

CDR3: CASSLKPGGWSLSEQYF. The DNA of the CDR3 is TGTGCCAGCAGCTTAAAGCCAGGGGGCTGGTCATTATCCGAGCAGTACTTC. The rearrangement uses TRBV7-3 and TRBJ2-7, with TRBD1 matching over 8 bases. Germline assignment: CDR1 SGHTA and CDR2 FQGTGA. The CDR3 spans 17 residues. V trimming: 1 base; J trimming: 6 bases; junction bases outside the gene matches: 14.

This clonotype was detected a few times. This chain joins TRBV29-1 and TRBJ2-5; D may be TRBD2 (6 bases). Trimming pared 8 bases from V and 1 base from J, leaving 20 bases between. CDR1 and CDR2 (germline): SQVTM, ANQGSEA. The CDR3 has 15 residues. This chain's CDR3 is CSTRQWGEPQETQYF. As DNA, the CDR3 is TGCAGCACCCGACAGTGGGGGGAGCCCCAAGAGACCCAGTACTTC.

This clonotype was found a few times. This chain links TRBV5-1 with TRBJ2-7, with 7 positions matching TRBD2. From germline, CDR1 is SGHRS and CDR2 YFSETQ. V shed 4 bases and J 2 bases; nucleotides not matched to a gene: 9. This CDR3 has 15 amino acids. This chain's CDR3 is CASSPGSTSPYEQYF. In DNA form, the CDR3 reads TGCGCCAGCAGCCCAGGGTCGACTAGCCCCTACGAGCAGTACTTC.

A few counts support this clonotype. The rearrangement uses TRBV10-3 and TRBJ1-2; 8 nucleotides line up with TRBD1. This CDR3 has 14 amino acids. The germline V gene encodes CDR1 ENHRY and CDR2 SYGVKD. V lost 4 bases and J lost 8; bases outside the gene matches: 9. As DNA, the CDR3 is TGTGCCATCAGTGGACAGGGGCATAGTAACGGCTACACCTTC. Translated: CAISGQGHSNGYTF.

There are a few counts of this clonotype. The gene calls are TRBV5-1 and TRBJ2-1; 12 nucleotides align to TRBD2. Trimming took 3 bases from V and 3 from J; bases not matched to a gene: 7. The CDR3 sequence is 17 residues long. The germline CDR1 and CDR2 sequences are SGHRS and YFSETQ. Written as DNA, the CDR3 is TGCGCCAGCAGCTCGACTAGCGGGGGAATTTTCTACAATGAGCAGTTCTTC. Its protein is CASSSTSGGIFYNEQFF.

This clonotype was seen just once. CDR3 sequence: CASSGHDTQYF. CDR3 sequence (DNA): TGTGCCAGCAGTGGCCATGATACGCAGTATTTT. This chain links TRBV2 with TRBJ2-3; D is unclear. The germline V gene encodes CDR1 SNHLY and CDR2 FYNNEI. V lost 4 bases to trimming and J lost 6 bases, with 5 bases between them. The CDR3 is made up of 11 amino acids. Drawing the rest from reference TRBV2 and TRBJ2-3, the complete variable domain is EPEVTQTPSHQVTQMGQEVILRCVPISNHLYFYWYRQILGQKVEFLVSFYNNEISEKSEIFDDQFSVERPDGSNFTLKIRSTKLEDSAMYFCASSGHDTQYFGPGTRLTVL.

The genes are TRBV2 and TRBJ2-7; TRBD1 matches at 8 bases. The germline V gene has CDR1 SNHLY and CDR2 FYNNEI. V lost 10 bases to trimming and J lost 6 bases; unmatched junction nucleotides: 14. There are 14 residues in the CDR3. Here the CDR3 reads CATTAGRGQSEQYF. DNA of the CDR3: TGTGCCACCACGGCGGGCAGGGGGCAAAGCGAGCAGTACTTC.

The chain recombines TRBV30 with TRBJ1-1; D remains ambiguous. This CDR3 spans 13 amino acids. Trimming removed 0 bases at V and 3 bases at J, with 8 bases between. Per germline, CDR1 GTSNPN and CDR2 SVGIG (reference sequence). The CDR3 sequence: CAWSVVYYTEAFF. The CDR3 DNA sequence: TGTGCCTGGAGTGTAGTCTACTACACTGAAGCTTTCTTT.